This T cell receptor beta chain derives from a study of T cells in localized non-small cell lung cancer. Study results and limitations: A median of roughly 57 clones ranked among the top 100 in tumor appeared in adjacent lung. Compared with tumor, uninvolved adjacent lung displayed greater T cell clonality, ranking highest overall. With higher T cell density in blood came longer overall survival.

The CDR3 runs 17 residues. Trimming removed 1 base from V and 2 bases from J; junction bases left unmatched: 5. Germline lookup yields CDR1 LGHNT and CDR2 FRNRAP. Sequencing was performed with immunoSEQ multiplex PCR; in TCRdb, only in-frame clones are kept and a portion is missing. Of around 140,000 clones in the sample, around 90% were seen once. Concerning this clone: Antigen specificity is unknown.

The rearrangement joins TRBV12-5 to TRBJ2-5, with 12 bases that match TRBD2. This sequence originates from a female donor over 55 with stage I lung adenocarcinoma. The source material was peripheral blood, sampled before any cancer treatment. CDR3 in DNA: TGTGCTAGTGGTTTGGGACTAGCGGGAGTGGGGCAAGAGACCCAGTACTTC. Its translation is CASGLGLAGVGQETQYF. Full variable domain (outside the CDR3, taken from reference TRBV12-5 and TRBJ2-5): DARVTQTPRHKVTEMGQEVTMRCQPILGHNTVFWYRQTMMQGLELLAYFRNRAPLDDSGMPKDRFSAEMPDATLATLKIQPSEPRDSAVYFCASGLGLAGVGQETQYFGPGTRLLVL.